The 13 T cell receptor beta chains listed next were all sequenced from one sample in a study of circulating tumor DNA in untreated peripheral T-cell lymphoma. The assay was immunoSEQ multiplex PCR, and TCRdb's table has in-frame clones only and misses some. The repertoire consists of 350 to 500 clones, with 85% occurring once and the leading ten covering less than 3.5%. Sample: cell-free DNA from blood serum. These receptors were taken from a human donor with peripheral T-cell lymphoma.

The chain uses TRBV27 and TRBJ1-2, with 7 bases lining up with TRBD1. Germline values: CDR1 MNHEY, CDR2 SMNVEV (reference sequence). The CDR3 spans 16 residues. V trimming: 5 bases; J trimming: 3 bases; junction bases outside the gene matches: 12. The CDR3 DNA reads TGTGCCAGCAGTGCCTTTGTCCGACAGGGCTACTATGGCTACACCTTC. Protein product: CASSAFVRQGYYGYTF.

The chain carries TRBV19 and TRBJ1-4; D is ambiguous. The length of the CDR3 is 14 residues. The V end lost 3 bases, the J end lost 1 base, and 6 bases lay between the germline ends. Germline V gene lookup returns CDR1 LNHDA and CDR2 SQIVND (reference sequence). For the CDR3, the DNA is TGTGCCAGTAGTATGGAGCGAACTAATGAAAAACTGTTTTTT. Translation gives CASSMERTNEKLFF.

About this clone itself: Since no conserved phenylalanine or tryptophan closes the CDR3, a read error is the likely cause. The chain is built from TRBV9 and TRBJ1-2; perhaps TRBD1 as D (6 bases). Trimming took off 0 bases at V and 8 bases at J, with 14 bases between the two ends. The CDR3 spans 14 residues. CDR1 and CDR2 (germline): SGDLS, YYNGEE. The DNA for the CDR3 is TGTGCCAGCAGCGTAGAAGGGGGGACCGGAGGCTACACCCTC. Its protein is CASSVEGGTGGYTL.

Of note for this clone: The junction departs from the called germline gene at one end, perhaps through a read error. The chain is built from TRBV30 and TRBJ1-3; D is perhaps TRBD1 (6 bases). The CDR3 sequence is 16 residues long. From germline, CDR1 is GTSNPN and CDR2 SVGIG (reference sequence). CDR3 nucleotide sequence: TGTGCCTGGAGCGCCCGACAGGCGGGCAGTGGAAACACCATATATTTC. This sequence encodes CAWSARQAGSGNTIYF.

On this clone itself: Compared with germline, one end of the junction differs, possibly owing to a read error. CDR3 sequence reads: CASSQDRPAEQHF. The CDR3 DNA sequence: TGTGCCAGCAGCCAAGATCGACCCGCGGAGCAGCACTTC. The chain uses TRBV4-2 and TRBJ2-7; D gene uncertain. Germline CDR1 LGHNA, CDR2 YNFKEQ. This CDR3 comprises 13 residues.

V is TRBV29-1 and J is TRBJ2-7; 10 bases line up with TRBD2. Germline CDR1 is SQVTM and CDR2 is ANQGSEA. V shed 2 bases, J shed 1 base, and the junction held 8 bases outside the gene matches. The CDR3 is 16 amino acids. CDR3 residues: CSVETPTSGASYEQYF. CDR3 nucleotides: TGCAGCGTTGAAACCCCTACTAGCGGGGCGTCCTACGAGCAGTACTTC.

The CDR3 reads CSVRGLENSGNTIYF. CDR3 in DNA: TGCAGCGTGCGGGGACTAGAAAACTCTGGAAACACCATATATTTT. This chain uses TRBV29-1 with TRBJ1-3; maybe TRBD1 (5 bases). CDR3 length equals 15 residues. Trimming removed 6 bases from V and 0 bases from J, with 15 bases in between. Germline CDR1 SQVTM, CDR2 ANQGSEA.

The CDR3 coding sequence is TGTGCCTGGAGTGGCGGACAGGGTAGGCAGCCCCAGCATTTT. It yields the protein CAWSGGQGRQPQHF. V is TRBV30 and J is TRBJ1-5; 8 bases align to TRBD1. The V segment lost 1 base and the J segment 7 bases; nucleotides outside the gene matches: 6. In germline, CDR1 is GTSNPN, CDR2 SVGIG (reference sequence). This CDR3 contains 14 residues.

With respect to this clone: At one of its ends the junction is not consistent with the germline gene, which may arise from a read error. The V and J genes are TRBV9 and TRBJ2-3; 8 positions match TRBD2. There are 15 residues in the CDR3. Germline V lookup: CDR1 SGDLS, CDR2 YYNGEE. CDR3 amino acids: CVSSVRGDGTDTQYF. CDR3 DNA sequence: TGTGTCAGCAGCGTGCGGGGGGACGGCACAGATACGCAGTATTTT.

The chain recombines TRBV11-3 with TRBJ2-7, with 8 nucleotides matching TRBD1. This CDR3 contains 13 residues. CDR1 SGHNT and CDR2 YENEEA come from the germline V gene. V was pared by 7 bases and J by 6 bases, with 8 bases of the junction left unmatched. CDR3 region: CASKGQGLSEQYF. The CDR3 region has the DNA TGTGCCAGCAAAGGACAGGGATTATCCGAGCAGTACTTC.

The V and J genes are TRBV30 and TRBJ1-1; D not resolved. The germline V and J ends were trimmed by 0 bases and 6 bases, with 5 bases remaining between them. The V gene's germline CDR1 is GTSNPN and CDR2 SVGIG (reference sequence). This CDR3 region has 11 residues. The CDR3 coding sequence is TGTGCCTGGAGTGTAATCGCTGAAGCTTTCTTT. Its translation: CAWSVIAEAFF.

With regard to this clone: Germline and junction disagree at one end, which may indicate a read error. This chain joins TRBV27 and TRBJ2-7, with 7 bases fitting TRBD1. The V gene's germline CDR1 is MNHEY and CDR2 SMNVEV (reference sequence). This CDR3 has 16 amino acids. Here the CDR3 reads CASSPGSGQILYGQYF. The CDR3 DNA reads as TGTGCCAGCAGCCCCGGCTCGGGACAGATTCTATACGGGCAGTACTTC.

This clone has a single count. This chain links TRBV30 with TRBJ2-5; maybe TRBD2 (5 bases). Trimming cost V 2 bases and J 4 bases, with 8 bases left between them. CDR1 is GTSNPN and CDR2 is SVGIG in the germline V gene (reference sequence). This CDR3 contains 12 residues. CDR3: CAWSPGLETQYF. The CDR3 DNA reads as TGTGCCTGGAGTCCGGGATTAGAGACCCAGTACTTC.